The T cell receptor beta chain under discussion was sequenced for a study of OX40 agonist ivuxolimab in advanced cancers. Study-level background: Ivuxolimab, which is an agonistic anti-OX40 (CD134) antibody, was administered to the patients. Patients were treated with intravenous ivuxolimab, dosed at 0.01 to 10 mg/kg and infused every 2 weeks. Of the patients, three showed partial responses, one with hepatocellular carcinoma and two with cutaneous melanoma.

TCRdb's copy holds only in-frame clones and misses some; the assay was immunoSEQ multiplex PCR. The sample yields roughly 100,000 clones, about 80% seen once. The TCR originated in an adult with an advanced solid tumor such as melanoma, head and neck, liver or kidney cancer. The sample in question was CD4+ or CD8+ T cells sorted from blood, obtained in a trial of the OX40 agonist ivuxolimab.

Here the CDR3 reads CASGGAGSLSPLHF. CDR3 DNA: TGTGCCAGCGGGGGGGCTGGGAGTTTATCACCCCTCCACTTT. The V and J genes are TRBV28 and TRBJ1-6; weak D call: TRBD1 (6 bases). Germline CDR1 reads MDHEN; CDR2 reads SYDVKM. This CDR3 region has 14 residues. Trimming removed 8 bases from V and 10 bases from J, with 18 bases in between.